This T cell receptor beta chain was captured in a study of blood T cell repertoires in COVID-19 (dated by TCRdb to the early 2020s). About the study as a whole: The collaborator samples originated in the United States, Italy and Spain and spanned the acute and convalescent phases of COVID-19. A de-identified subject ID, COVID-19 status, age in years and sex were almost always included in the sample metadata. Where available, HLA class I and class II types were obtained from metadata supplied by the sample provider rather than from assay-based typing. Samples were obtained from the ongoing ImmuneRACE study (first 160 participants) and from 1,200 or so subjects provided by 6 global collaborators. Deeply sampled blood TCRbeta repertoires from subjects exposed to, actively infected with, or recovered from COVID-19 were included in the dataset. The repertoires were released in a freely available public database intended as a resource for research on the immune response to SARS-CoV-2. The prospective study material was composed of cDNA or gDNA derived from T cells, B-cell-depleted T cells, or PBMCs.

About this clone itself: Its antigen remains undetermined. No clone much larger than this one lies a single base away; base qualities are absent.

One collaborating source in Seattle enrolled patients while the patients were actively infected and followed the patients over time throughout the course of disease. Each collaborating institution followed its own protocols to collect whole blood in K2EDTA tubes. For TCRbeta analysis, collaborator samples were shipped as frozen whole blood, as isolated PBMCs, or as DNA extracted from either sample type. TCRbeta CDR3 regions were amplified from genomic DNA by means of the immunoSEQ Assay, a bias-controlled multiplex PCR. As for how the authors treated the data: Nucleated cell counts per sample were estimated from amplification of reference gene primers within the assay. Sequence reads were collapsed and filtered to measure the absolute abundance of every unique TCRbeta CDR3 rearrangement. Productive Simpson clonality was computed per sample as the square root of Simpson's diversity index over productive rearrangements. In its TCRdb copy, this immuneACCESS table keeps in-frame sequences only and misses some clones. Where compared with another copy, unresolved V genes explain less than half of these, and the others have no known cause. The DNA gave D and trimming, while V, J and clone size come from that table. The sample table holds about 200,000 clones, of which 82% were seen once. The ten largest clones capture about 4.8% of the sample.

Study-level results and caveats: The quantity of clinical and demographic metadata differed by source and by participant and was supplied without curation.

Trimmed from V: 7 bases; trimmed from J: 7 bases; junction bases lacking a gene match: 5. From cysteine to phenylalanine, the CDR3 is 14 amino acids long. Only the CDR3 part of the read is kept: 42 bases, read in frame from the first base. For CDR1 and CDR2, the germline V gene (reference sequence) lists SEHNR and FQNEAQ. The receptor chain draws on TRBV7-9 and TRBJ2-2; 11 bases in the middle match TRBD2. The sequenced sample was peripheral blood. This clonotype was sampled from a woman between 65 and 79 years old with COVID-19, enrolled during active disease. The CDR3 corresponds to CASTVLAGVGELFF. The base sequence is TGTGCCAGCACCGTACTAGCGGGAGTCGGGGAGCTGTTTTTT.